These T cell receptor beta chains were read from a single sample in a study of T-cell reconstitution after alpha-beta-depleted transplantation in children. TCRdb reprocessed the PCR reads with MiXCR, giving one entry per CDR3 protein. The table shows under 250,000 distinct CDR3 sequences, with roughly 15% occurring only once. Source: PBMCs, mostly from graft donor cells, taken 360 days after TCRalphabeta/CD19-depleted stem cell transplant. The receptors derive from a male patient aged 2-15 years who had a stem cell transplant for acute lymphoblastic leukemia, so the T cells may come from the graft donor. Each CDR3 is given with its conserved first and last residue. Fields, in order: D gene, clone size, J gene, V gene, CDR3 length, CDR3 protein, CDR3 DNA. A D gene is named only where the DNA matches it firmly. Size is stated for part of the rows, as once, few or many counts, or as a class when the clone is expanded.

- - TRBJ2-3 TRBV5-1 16 CASSLVSALGTDTQYF TGCGCCAGCAGCTTGGTGTCCGCCCTCGGCACAGATACGCAGTATTTT
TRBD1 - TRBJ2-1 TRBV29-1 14 CSVPTGGLYNEQFF TGCAGCGTTCCCACAGGGGGCCTCTACAATGAGCAGTTCTTC
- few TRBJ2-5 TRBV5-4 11 CASSLGQTQYF TGTGCCAGCAGCTTAGGTCAGACCCAGTACTTC
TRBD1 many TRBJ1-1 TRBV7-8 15 CASTQQGVGNTEAFF TGTGCCAGCACCCAACAGGGGGTTGGGAACACTGAAGCTTTCTTT
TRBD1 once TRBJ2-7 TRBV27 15 CASSFATGRNYEQYF TGTGCCAGCAGTTTCGCGACAGGGAGAAACTACGAGCAGTACTTC
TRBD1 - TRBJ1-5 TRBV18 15 CASSEGQGGSQPQHF TGTGCCAGCTCAGAAGGACAGGGAGGAAGTCAGCCCCAGCATTTT
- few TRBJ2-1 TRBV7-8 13 CASSLRIRNEQFF TGTGCCAGCAGCTTAAGAATCCGGAATGAGCAGTTCTTC
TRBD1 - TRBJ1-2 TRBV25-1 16 CASRDREVSAAYGYTF TGTGCCAGCCGGGACAGGGAGGTTTCGGCAGCGTACGGCTACACCTTC
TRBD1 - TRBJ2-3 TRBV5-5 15 CASSPAGQGTDTQYF TGTGCCAGCAGCCCGGCGGGACAGGGAACAGATACGCAGTATTTT
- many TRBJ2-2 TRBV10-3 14 CAISVSGYTGELFF TGTGCCATCAGTGTCTCGGGGTACACCGGGGAGCTGTTTTTT
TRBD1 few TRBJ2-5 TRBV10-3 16 CAISSGEQGAKETQYF TGTGCCATCAGTAGTGGCGAACAGGGGGCAAAAGAGACCCAGTACTTC
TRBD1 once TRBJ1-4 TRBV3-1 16 CASSKGQGATNEKLFF TGTGCCAGCAGCAAGGGACAGGGGGCGACTAATGAAAAACTGTTTTTT
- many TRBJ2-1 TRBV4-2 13 CASSPGMINEQFF TGTGCCAGCAGCCCTGGGATGATCAATGAGCAGTTCTTC
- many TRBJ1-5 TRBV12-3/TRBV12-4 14 CASKGTGGNQPQHF TGTGCCAGCAAAGGGACGGGAGGGAATCAGCCCCAGCATTTT